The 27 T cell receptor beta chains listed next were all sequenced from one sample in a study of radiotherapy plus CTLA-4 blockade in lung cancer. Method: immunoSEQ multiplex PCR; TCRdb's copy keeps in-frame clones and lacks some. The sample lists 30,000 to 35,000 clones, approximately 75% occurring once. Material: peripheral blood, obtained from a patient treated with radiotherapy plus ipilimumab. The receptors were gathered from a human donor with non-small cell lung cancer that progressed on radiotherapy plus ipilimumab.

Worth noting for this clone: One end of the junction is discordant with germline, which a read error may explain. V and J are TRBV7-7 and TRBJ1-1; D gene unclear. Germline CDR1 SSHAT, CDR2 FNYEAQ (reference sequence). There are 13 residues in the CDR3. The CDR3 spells CASSQSVNTEAFF. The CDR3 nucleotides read TGTGCTAGCAGCCAAAGCGTGAACACTGAAGCTTTCTTT.

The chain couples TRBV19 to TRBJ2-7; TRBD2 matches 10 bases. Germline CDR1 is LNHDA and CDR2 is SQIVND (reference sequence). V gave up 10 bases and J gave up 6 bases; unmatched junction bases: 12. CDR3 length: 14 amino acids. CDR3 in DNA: TGTGCCACCCGGAAAGCGGGGGGGCACCTCGAGCAGTACTTC. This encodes CATRKAGGHLEQYF.

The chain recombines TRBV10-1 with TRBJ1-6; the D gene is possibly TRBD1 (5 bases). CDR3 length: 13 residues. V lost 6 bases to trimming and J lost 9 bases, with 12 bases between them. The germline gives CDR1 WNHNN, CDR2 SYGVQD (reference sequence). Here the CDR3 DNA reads TGCGCCAGCAGGGACACTGGAATTTCACCCCTCCACTTT. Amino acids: CASRDTGISPLHF.

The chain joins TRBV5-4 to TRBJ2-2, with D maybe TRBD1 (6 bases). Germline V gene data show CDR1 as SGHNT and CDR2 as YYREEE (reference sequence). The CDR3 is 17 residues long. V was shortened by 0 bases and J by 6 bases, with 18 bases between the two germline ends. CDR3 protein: CASSLGGPTGSAGELFF. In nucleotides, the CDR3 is TGTGCCAGCAGCTTGGGGGGGCCAACAGGGAGCGCCGGGGAGCTGTTTTTT.

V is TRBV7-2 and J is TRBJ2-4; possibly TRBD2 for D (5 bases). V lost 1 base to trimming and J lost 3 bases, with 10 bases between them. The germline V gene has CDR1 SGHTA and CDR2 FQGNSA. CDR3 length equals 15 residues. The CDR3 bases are TGTGCCAGCAGCTTAGACCGGACTTACAAAAACATTCAGTACTTC. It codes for CASSLDRTYKNIQYF.

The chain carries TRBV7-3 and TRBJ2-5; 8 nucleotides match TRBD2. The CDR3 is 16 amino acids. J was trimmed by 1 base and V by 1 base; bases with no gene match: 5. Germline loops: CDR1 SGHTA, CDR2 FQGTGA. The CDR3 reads CASSLRAGGLQETQYF. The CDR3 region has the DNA TGTGCCAGCAGCTTAAGGGCGGGGGGACTCCAAGAGACCCAGTACTTC.

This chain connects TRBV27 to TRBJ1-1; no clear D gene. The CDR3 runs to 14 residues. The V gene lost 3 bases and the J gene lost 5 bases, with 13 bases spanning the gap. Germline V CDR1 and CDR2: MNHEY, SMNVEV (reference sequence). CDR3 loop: CASSFIEGRTEAFF. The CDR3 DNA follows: TGTGCCAGCAGTTTCATAGAGGGTCGGACTGAAGCTTTCTTT.

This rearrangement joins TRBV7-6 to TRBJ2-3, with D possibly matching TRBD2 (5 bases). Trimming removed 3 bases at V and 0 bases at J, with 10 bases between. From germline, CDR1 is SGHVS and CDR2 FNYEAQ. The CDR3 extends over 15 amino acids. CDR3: CASSLRLPSTDTQYF. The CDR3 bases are TGTGCCAGCAGCTTGCGACTACCTAGCACAGATACGCAGTATTTT.

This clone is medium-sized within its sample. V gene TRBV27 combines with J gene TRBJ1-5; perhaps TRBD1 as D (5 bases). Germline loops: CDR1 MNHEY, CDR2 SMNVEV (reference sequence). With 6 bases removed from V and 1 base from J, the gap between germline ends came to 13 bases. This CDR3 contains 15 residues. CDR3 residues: CASRSGIISNQPQHF. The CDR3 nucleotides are TGTGCCAGCAGATCAGGGATTATAAGCAATCAGCCCCAGCATTTT.

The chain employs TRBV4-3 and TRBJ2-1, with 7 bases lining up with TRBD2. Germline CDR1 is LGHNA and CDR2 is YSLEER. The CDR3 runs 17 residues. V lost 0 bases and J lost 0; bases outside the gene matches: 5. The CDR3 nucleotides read TGCGCCAGCAGCCAAGATCCTAGCGGACTCTCCTACAATGAGCAGTTCTTC. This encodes CASSQDPSGLSYNEQFF.

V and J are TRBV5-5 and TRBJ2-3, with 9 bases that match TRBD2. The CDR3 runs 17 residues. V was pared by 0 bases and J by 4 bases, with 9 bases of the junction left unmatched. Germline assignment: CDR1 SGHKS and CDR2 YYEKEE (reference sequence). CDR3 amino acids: CASSLAGTSRSADTQYF. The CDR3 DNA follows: TGTGCCAGCAGCTTGGCGGGGACTAGCCGGTCGGCAGATACGCAGTATTTT.

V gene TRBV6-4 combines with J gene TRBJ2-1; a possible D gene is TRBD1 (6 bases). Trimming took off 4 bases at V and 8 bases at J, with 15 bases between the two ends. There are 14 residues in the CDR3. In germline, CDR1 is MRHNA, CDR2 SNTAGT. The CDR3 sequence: CASSADQGSHEQFF. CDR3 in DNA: TGTGCCAGCAGTGCGGATCAGGGGAGTCATGAGCAGTTCTTC.

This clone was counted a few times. The CDR3 loop is CATQRGGPRTDTQYF. The CDR3 region has the DNA TGTGCCACCCAAAGGGGGGGGCCGCGCACAGATACGCAGTATTTT. The chain is built from TRBV19 and TRBJ2-3; possibly TRBD2 for D (7 bases). Germline V lookup: CDR1 LNHDA, CDR2 SQIVND (reference sequence). The CDR3 extends over 15 amino acids. Trimming left V 10 bases short and J 1 base short, with 18 bases between. Combining the CDR3 with reference TRBV19 and TRBJ2-3 gives the whole variable domain DGGITQSPKYLFRKEGQNVTLSCEQNLNHDAMYWYRQDPGQGLRLIYYSQIVNDFQKGDIAEGYSVSREKKESFPLTVTSAQKNPTAFYLCATQRGGPRTDTQYFGPGTRLTVL.

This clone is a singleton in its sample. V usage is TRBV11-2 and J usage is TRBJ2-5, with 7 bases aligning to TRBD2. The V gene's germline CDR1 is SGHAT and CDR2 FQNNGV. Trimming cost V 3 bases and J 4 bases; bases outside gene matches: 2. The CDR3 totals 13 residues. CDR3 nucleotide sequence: TGTGCCAGCAGCTTGCGGGGGAGAGAGACCCAGTACTTC. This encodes CASSLRGRETQYF.

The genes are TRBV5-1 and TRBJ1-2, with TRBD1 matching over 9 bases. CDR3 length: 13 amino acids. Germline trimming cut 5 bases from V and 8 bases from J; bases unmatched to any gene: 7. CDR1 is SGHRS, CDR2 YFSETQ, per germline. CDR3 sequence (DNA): TGCGCCAGCAGAGAGGACAGGGGAGTCGGCTACACCTTC. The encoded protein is CASREDRGVGYTF.

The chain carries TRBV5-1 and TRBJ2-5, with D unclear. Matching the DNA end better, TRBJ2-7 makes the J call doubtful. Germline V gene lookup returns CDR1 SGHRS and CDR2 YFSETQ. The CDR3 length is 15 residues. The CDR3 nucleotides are TGCGCCAGCAGCTCGGACCCTCCTAGCTCCTACGAGCAGTACTTC. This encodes CASSSDPPSSYEQYF.

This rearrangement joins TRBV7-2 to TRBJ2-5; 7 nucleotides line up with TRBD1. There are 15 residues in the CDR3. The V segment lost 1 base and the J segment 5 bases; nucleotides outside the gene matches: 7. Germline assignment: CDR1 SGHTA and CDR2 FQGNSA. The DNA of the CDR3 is TGTGCCAGCAGCTTAGTGACAGGGTCAGAGGAGACCCAGTACTTC. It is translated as CASSLVTGSEETQYF.

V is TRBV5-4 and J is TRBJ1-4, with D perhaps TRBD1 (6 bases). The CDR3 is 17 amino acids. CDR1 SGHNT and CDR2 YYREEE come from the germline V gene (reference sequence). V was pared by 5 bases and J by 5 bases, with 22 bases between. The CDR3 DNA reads TGTGCCAGCAGTTCGGTTGGCCTCGGGGGGCTCAATGAAAAACTGTTTTTT. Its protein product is CASSSVGLGGLNEKLFF.

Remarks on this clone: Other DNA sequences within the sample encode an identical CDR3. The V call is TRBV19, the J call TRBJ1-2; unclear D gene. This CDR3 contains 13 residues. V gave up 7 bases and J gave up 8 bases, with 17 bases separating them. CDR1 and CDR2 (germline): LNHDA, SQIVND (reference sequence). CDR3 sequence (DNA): TGTGCCAGTAACCCCTCCAGGACGGGAGGCTACACCTTC. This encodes CASNPSRTGGYTF.

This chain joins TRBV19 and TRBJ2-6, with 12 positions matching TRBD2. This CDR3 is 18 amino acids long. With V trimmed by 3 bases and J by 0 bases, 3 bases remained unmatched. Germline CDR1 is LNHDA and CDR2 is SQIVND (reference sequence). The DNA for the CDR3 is TGTGCCAGTAGTATGACTAGCGGGGGCCCCTCTGGGGCCAACGTCCTGACTTTC. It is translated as CASSMTSGGPSGANVLTF.

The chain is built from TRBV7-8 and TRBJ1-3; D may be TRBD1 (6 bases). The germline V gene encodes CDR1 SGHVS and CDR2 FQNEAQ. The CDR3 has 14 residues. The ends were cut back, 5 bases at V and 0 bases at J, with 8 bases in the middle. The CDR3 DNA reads TGTGCCAGCAGCCGGGACATCTCTGGAAACACCATATATTTT. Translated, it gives CASSRDISGNTIYF.

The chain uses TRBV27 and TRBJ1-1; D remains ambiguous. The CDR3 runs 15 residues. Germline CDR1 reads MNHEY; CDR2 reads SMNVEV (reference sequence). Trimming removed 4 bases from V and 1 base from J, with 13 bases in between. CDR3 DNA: TGTGCCAGCAGTTCCATCTTAGGGAGGAACACTGAAGCTTTCTTT. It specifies CASSSILGRNTEAFF.

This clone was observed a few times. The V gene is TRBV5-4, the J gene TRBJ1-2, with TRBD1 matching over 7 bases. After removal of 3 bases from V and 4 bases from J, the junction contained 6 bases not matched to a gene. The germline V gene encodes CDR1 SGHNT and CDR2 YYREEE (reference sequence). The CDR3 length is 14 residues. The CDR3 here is CASSSTTGIYGYTF. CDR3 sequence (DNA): TGTGCCAGCAGCTCGACGACAGGGATCTATGGCTACACCTTC.

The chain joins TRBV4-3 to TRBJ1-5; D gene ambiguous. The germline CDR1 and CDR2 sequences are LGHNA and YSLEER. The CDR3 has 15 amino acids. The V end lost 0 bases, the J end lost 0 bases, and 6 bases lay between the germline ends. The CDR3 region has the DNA TGCGCCAGCAGCCAAGAACCGGGTAGCAATCAGCCCCAGCATTTT. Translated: CASSQEPGSNQPQHF.

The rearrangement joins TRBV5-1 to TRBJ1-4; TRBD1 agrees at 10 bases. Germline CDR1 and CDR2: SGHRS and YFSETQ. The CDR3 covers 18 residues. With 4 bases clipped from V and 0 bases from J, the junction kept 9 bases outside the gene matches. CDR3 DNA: TGCGCCAGCAGCATCAATCGGGACAGGGGATCAACTAATGAAAAACTGTTTTTT. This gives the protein CASSINRDRGSTNEKLFF.

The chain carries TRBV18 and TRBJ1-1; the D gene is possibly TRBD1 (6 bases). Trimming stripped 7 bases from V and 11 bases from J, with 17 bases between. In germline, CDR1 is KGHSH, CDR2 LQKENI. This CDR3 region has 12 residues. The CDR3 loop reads CASYPGQGQAFF. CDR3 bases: TGTGCCAGCTACCCCGGGCAGGGGCAGGCTTTCTTT.

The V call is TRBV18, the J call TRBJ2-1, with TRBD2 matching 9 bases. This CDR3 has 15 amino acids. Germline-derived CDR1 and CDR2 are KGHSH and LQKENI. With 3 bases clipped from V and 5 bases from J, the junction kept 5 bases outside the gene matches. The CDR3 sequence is CASSPGLAGNNEQFF. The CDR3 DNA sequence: TGTGCCAGCTCACCCGGCCTAGCGGGGAACAATGAGCAGTTCTTC.